The rows below give T cell receptor beta chains drawn from one sample of a study of blood T cell repertoires in COVID-19. Some clones are missing from TCRdb's copy, which holds only in-frame ones; the method was immunoSEQ multiplex PCR. This sample carries about 180,000 clones, around 89% of them seen once, and the ten largest clones take 3.5% to 5%. Sequencing used peripheral blood. The receptors originated from a young woman with acute or convalescent COVID-19. Both conserved end residues are part of each CDR3. Each record gives: J gene, clone size, D gene, V gene, CDR3 protein, CDR3 DNA. The D gene is left open where the match is weak. Size values are once, few and many counts, or a class for expanded clones, and some rows have none.

J gene: TRBJ2-5; clone size: -; D gene: -; V gene: TRBV28; CDR3 protein: CASSLTGETQYF; CDR3 DNA: TGTGCCAGCAGCCTCACAGGGGAGACCCAGTACTTC
J gene: TRBJ2-7; clone size: -; D gene: -; V gene: TRBV5-6; CDR3 protein: CASSLGGSESPGNF; CDR3 DNA: TGTGCCAGCAGCTTGGGGGGCTCGGAGAGCCCGGGTAACTTC
J gene: TRBJ2-2; clone size: -; D gene: TRBD1; V gene: TRBV5-4; CDR3 protein: CASSLEGQGNTGELFF; CDR3 DNA: TGTGCCAGCAGCTTGGAGGGACAGGGGAACACCGGGGAGCTGTTTTTT
J gene: TRBJ1-2; clone size: -; D gene: TRBD1; V gene: TRBV5-4; CDR3 protein: CASSLASGTAVNYGYTF; CDR3 DNA: TGTGCCAGCAGCTTGGCTTCCGGGACAGCAGTAAACTATGGCTACACCTTC
J gene: TRBJ2-5; clone size: once; D gene: TRBD2; V gene: TRBV9; CDR3 protein: CASSPTSGRETQYF; CDR3 DNA: TGTGCCAGCAGCCCAACTAGCGGGAGGGAGACCCAGTACTTC
J gene: TRBJ2-4; clone size: -; D gene: TRBD1; V gene: TRBV4-2; CDR3 protein: CASSQEHGQGRNIQYF; CDR3 DNA: TGTGCCAGCAGCCAAGAGCATGGACAGGGAAGGAACATTCAGTACTTC
J gene: TRBJ2-2; clone size: -; D gene: -; V gene: TRBV12-3/TRBV12-4; CDR3 protein: CASRVSYGELFF; CDR3 DNA: TGTGCCAGCAGGGTCAGTTATGGGGAGCTGTTTTTT
J gene: TRBJ2-5; clone size: -; D gene: -; V gene: TRBV5-4; CDR3 protein: CASSLVLAGQETQYF; CDR3 DNA: TGTGCCAGCAGCTTGGTGTTGGCAGGCCAAGAGACCCAGTACTTC
J gene: TRBJ1-5; clone size: -; D gene: -; V gene: TRBV7-2; CDR3 protein: CASGAGNNQPQHF; CDR3 DNA: TGTGCCTCAGGGGCTGGGAATAATCAGCCCCAGCATTTT
J gene: TRBJ1-2; clone size: -; D gene: -; V gene: TRBV19; CDR3 protein: CASSYRVYGYTF; CDR3 DNA: TGTGCCAGTAGTTACAGGGTCTATGGCTACACCTTC
J gene: TRBJ1-1; clone size: -; D gene: -; V gene: TRBV29-1; CDR3 protein: CSVDMLVGEGAFF; CDR3 DNA: TGCAGCGTTGATATGCTTGTAGGGGAGGGAGCTTTCTTT
J gene: TRBJ2-3; clone size: -; D gene: -; V gene: TRBV28; CDR3 protein: CASMVGQGYSGLATDTQYF; CDR3 DNA: TGTGCCAGCATGGTAGGACAGGGGTATTCGGGACTAGCGACAGATACGCAGTATTTT
J gene: TRBJ2-5; clone size: -; D gene: TRBD1; V gene: TRBV27; CDR3 protein: CASSRRDRETQYF; CDR3 DNA: TGTGCCAGCAGTCGCCGGGACAGGGAGACCCAGTACTTC
J gene: TRBJ2-7; clone size: -; D gene: -; V gene: TRBV7-5; CDR3 protein: CARSLARLEEREGPLYEQYF; CDR3 DNA: TGTGCCAGAAGCTTAGCCAGACTCGAGGAGCGGGAGGGCCCTCTCTACGAGCAGTACTTC
J gene: TRBJ1-3; clone size: -; D gene: TRBD1; V gene: TRBV7-2; CDR3 protein: CASSADRGGGNTIYF; CDR3 DNA: TGTGCCAGCAGCGCCGACAGGGGGGGTGGAAACACCATATATTTT
J gene: TRBJ2-7; clone size: once; D gene: TRBD1; V gene: TRBV2; CDR3 protein: CASRAGTGLYEQYF; CDR3 DNA: TGTGCCAGCAGGGCCGGGACAGGACTCTACGAGCAGTACTTC
J gene: TRBJ1-1; clone size: -; D gene: -; V gene: TRBV9; CDR3 protein: CASSVVKNTEAFF; CDR3 DNA: TGTGCCAGCAGCGTAGTCAAGAACACTGAAGCTTTCTTT
J gene: TRBJ1-5; clone size: -; D gene: -; V gene: TRBV7-2; CDR3 protein: CAVTTGHLSNQPQHF; CDR3 DNA: TGTGCCGTTACGACGGGACACCTTAGCAATCAGCCCCAGCATTTT
J gene: TRBJ2-5; clone size: -; D gene: -; V gene: TRBV11-3; CDR3 protein: CASSLSGRDQYF; CDR3 DNA: TGTGCCAGCAGCTTGAGCGGGCGGGACCAGTACTTC
J gene: TRBJ2-7; clone size: once; D gene: -; V gene: TRBV9; CDR3 protein: CASSVGAASDGRYEQYF; CDR3 DNA: TGTGCCAGCAGCGTAGGAGCGGCGAGCGACGGGCGCTACGAGCAGTACTTC
J gene: TRBJ1-5; clone size: -; D gene: TRBD1; V gene: TRBV30; CDR3 protein: CAWSLGTGYQPQHF; CDR3 DNA: TGTGCCTGGAGCTTGGGGACAGGTTATCAGCCCCAGCATTTT
J gene: TRBJ2-1; clone size: -; D gene: TRBD2; V gene: TRBV5-1; CDR3 protein: CASSLTGLGDNEQFF; CDR3 DNA: TGCGCCAGCAGCTTAACGGGACTAGGAGACAATGAGCAGTTCTTC
J gene: TRBJ1-4; clone size: -; D gene: -; V gene: TRBV2; CDR3 protein: CASSEEGISNEKLFF; CDR3 DNA: TGTGCCAGCAGTGAAGAGGGGATCAGTAATGAAAAACTGTTTTTT
J gene: TRBJ1-2; clone size: -; D gene: -; V gene: TRBV18; CDR3 protein: CASSPSDDLYGYTF; CDR3 DNA: TGTGCCAGCTCACCTTCAGATGACTTGTATGGCTACACCTTC
J gene: TRBJ1-5; clone size: -; D gene: -; V gene: TRBV5-1; CDR3 protein: CASRFGPDSNQPQHF; CDR3 DNA: TGCGCCAGCAGATTTGGGCCAGATAGCAATCAGCCCCAGCATTTT
J gene: TRBJ1-5; clone size: -; D gene: -; V gene: TRBV19; CDR3 protein: CASRDPSGNQPQHF; CDR3 DNA: TGTGCCAGCAGGGACCCTAGCGGCAATCAGCCCCAGCATTTT
J gene: TRBJ1-1; clone size: -; D gene: -; V gene: TRBV5-5; CDR3 protein: CASRSQGLGDTEAFF; CDR3 DNA: TGTGCCAGCAGGTCCCAGGGGCTGGGCGACACTGAAGCTTTCTTT
J gene: TRBJ2-5; clone size: -; D gene: TRBD2; V gene: TRBV5-1; CDR3 protein: CASSLWSGRTSKTQYF; CDR3 DNA: TGCGCCAGCAGCTTGTGGAGCGGGAGGACCTCAAAGACCCAGTACTTC